What follows are 6 T cell receptor beta chains derived from one specimen sequenced in a study of blood T cell repertoires in COVID-19. Clones were sequenced by immunoSEQ multiplex PCR, and TCRdb holds only the in-frame ones, with some missing. The table records around 65,000 clones, roughly 90% of them present only once. The sequencing sample was made of peripheral blood. The receptor source for this set is a human donor in a cohort sampled during active COVID-19.

The chain recombines TRBV14 with TRBJ1-1; the match to TRBD1 covers 8 bases. V shed 0 bases, J shed 1 base, and the junction held 13 bases outside the gene matches. CDR1 and CDR2 from the germline V gene are SGHDN and FVKESK. CDR3 size: 19 residues. The CDR3 region has the DNA TGTGCCAGCAGCCAAGATCCGTCCGCCAGGGGGCCTACGAACACTGAAGCTTTCTTT. The encoded protein is CASSQDPSARGPTNTEAFF.

The V call is TRBV2, the J call TRBJ1-4; tentatively, D is TRBD1 (6 bases). Trimming took off 6 bases at V and 4 bases at J, with 24 bases between the two ends. The germline CDR1 and CDR2 sequences are SNHLY and FYNNEI. The CDR3 totals 18 residues. In DNA form, the CDR3 reads TGTGCCAGCAGCGTCGTGGGGGCCGACCCTCGACTTAATGAAAAACTGTTTTTT. As protein: CASSVVGADPRLNEKLFF.

The chain has TRBV4-1 and TRBJ2-3, with TRBD2 identical over 10 bases. V was clipped by 0 bases and J by 5 bases; unmatched bases: 5. Germline values: CDR1 MGHRA, CDR2 YSYEKL. The CDR3 totals 16 residues. The CDR3 DNA sequence: TGCGCCAGCAGCCAAGATCTAGCGGGAGTGAAAGATACGCAGTATTTT. Its protein product is CASSQDLAGVKDTQYF.

This clone was observed a single time. The chain has TRBV10-3 and TRBJ2-7, with D possibly matching TRBD2 (5 bases). This CDR3 has 15 residues. The V end lost 5 bases, the J end lost 3 bases, and 17 bases lay between the germline ends. Germline CDR1 is ENHRY and CDR2 is SYGVKD. In DNA, the CDR3 is TGTGCCATCAGTCCAGAGCCGGGATTATTCTACGAGCAGTACTTC. Protein: CAISPEPGLFYEQYF.

This chain connects TRBV11-2 to TRBJ2-1, with 9 bases matching TRBD2. CDR3 length: 15 residues. Germline V gene sequence: CDR1 SGHAT, CDR2 FQNNGV. With V trimmed by 5 bases and J by 8 bases, 10 bases remained unmatched. CDR3 loop: CASSARREGRDEQFF. DNA for the CDR3: TGTGCCAGCAGCGCCCGGCGGGAGGGCCGCGATGAGCAGTTCTTC.

This chain links TRBV6-2 or TRBV6-3 with TRBJ2-3; D perhaps matches TRBD2 (6 bases). Germline CDR1 is MNHEY and CDR2 is SVGEGT. Trimming took 6 bases from V and 6 from J, leaving 19 bases between them. This CDR3 comprises 15 residues. CDR3 in amino acids: CASSPRRDLADTQYF. The DNA for the CDR3 is TGTGCCAGCAGCCCCCGGCGGGACCTCGCGGATACGCAGTATTTT.